This TCR beta chain was documented in a study of regulatory dendritic cells for organ transplantation. Study-wide background: Dendritic cell cultures received LPS on day 6.

To note about this clone: Its cognate antigen is unknown.

The CDR3 runs to 14 residues. In germline, CDR1 is MRHNA, CDR2 SNTAGT. V was trimmed by 1 base and J by 2 bases, leaving 7 bases between them. Allogeneic regulatory or mature dendritic cells were co-cultured for less than six days with CFSE-labeled sorted T cells at 1:10. Using immunoSEQ multiplex PCR, the repertoire was profiled, and TCRdb retains in-frame clones only, with some absent. The data hold roughly 20,000 clones, with roughly four fifths observed a single time. The sample taken for sequencing was memory CD4+ T cells from blood cultured with regulatory dendritic cells. The subset was: CD45RO+ memory T cells. This sequence originates from a human donor in good health. This chain joins TRBV6-4 and TRBJ2-3; D gene unclear. The CDR3 is CASSDFPHTDTQYF. Written as DNA, the CDR3 is TGTGCCAGCAGTGACTTTCCCCACACAGATACGCAGTATTTT.